The next 29 T cell receptor beta chains were all read from a single sample in a study of graft-versus-host responses after intestinal transplantation. The data were produced by immunoSEQ multiplex PCR, yet TCRdb's version contains in-frame clones alone and is incomplete. The profile shows around 97,000 clones, 80% to 95% of them singletons. The antigens of these receptors remain unknown. Sequencing used unstimulated CD8+ T cells sorted from spleen or lymph node cells, obtained before intestinal transplant. The source is a human donor who received an intestinal transplant.

This clone has only one observation. This rearrangement joins TRBV29-1 to TRBJ1-2; D perhaps matches TRBD1 (6 bases). Germline CDR1 and CDR2: SQVTM and ANQGSEA. Trimming took off 8 bases at V and 3 bases at J, with 16 bases between the two ends. The CDR3 totals 13 residues. As DNA, the CDR3 is TGCAGCATCGCGGGGGGGCGCGACTATGGCTACACCTTC. Translation gives CSIAGGRDYGYTF.

J is TRBJ2-2 and V is TRBV6-6; a weak D match, TRBD2 (7 bases). The CDR3 totals 15 residues. V lost 6 bases, J lost 8 bases, and 19 bases lay in between. Germline V gene sequence: CDR1 MNHNY, CDR2 SVGAGI (reference sequence). The DNA of the CDR3 is TGTGCCAGCAGCTCAACCGGTGCGGGGGCGGGGGAGCTGTTTTTT. This sequence encodes CASSSTGAGAGELFF.

This clone was picked up one time. The CDR3 here is CASSFLVSSYNEQFF. CDR3 sequence (DNA): TGTGCCAGCAGTTTCCTGGTAAGCTCCTACAATGAGCAGTTCTTC. The chain carries TRBV6-6 and TRBJ2-1; no clear D gene. The CDR3 has 15 residues. The germline V gene encodes CDR1 MNHNY and CDR2 SVGAGI (reference sequence). V shed 4 bases and J shed 0 bases, with 10 bases lying between them.

This chain uses TRBV4-2 with TRBJ2-1; TRBD2 matches at 8 bases. Germline assignment: CDR1 LGHNA and CDR2 YNFKEQ. The CDR3 has 16 residues. Trimming cost V 2 bases and J 3 bases; bases outside gene matches: 6. The CDR3 DNA follows: TGTGCCAGCAGCCAATCACTAGCGGACAACTACAATGAGCAGTTCTTC. Amino acid sequence: CASSQSLADNYNEQFF.

The chain combines TRBV5-5 with TRBJ1-1; no definite D call. The CDR3 is 13 residues long. Germline loops: CDR1 SGHKS, CDR2 YYEKEE (reference sequence). Trimming cost V 4 bases and J 1 base, with 8 bases left between them. CDR3 in DNA: TGTGCCAGCAGCCAGACGAGGAACACTGAAGCTTTCTTT. Translation gives CASSQTRNTEAFF.

In nucleotides, the CDR3 is TGTGCCAGCACCCCACGGATTGGGGACATCACTAGCTCCTACGAGCAGTACTTC. Translation: CASTPRIGDITSSYEQYF. This chain connects TRBV2 to TRBJ2-5; a weak D match, TRBD1 (6 bases). With the DNA end fitting TRBJ2-7 better, the J assignment may be wrong. The CDR3 is made up of 18 amino acids. Germline assignment: CDR1 SNHLY and CDR2 FYNNEI.

V is TRBV11-2 and J is TRBJ1-1; 7 bases agree with TRBD1. Germline loops: CDR1 SGHAT, CDR2 FQNNGV. Germline trimming cut 3 bases from V and 5 bases from J; bases unmatched to any gene: 18. This CDR3 is built from 18 residues. CDR3 in amino acids: CASSFSYRQGSWETEAFF. The CDR3 DNA is TGTGCCAGCAGCTTCTCCTATAGACAGGGTAGTTGGGAAACTGAAGCTTTCTTT.

The chain is built from TRBV9 and TRBJ2-2; 9 nucleotides agree with TRBD1. The germline gives CDR1 SGDLS, CDR2 YYNGEE. Trimming cost V 3 bases and J 6 bases; bases outside gene matches: 9. The CDR3 loop spans 16 amino acids. The chain's CDR3 is CASSAGTGSYPGELFF. For the CDR3, the DNA is TGTGCCAGCAGCGCTGGGACAGGGTCGTACCCCGGGGAGCTGTTTTTT.

This clone was seen only once. V and J are TRBV6-4 and TRBJ1-1; D is unclear. V gave up 4 bases and J gave up 1 base, with 22 bases separating them. Germline loops: CDR1 MRHNA, CDR2 SNTAGT. CDR3 size: 18 residues. The CDR3 loop reads CASSAQPLTARKNTEAFF. For the CDR3, the DNA is TGTGCCAGCAGTGCCCAACCCCTGACGGCCCGAAAGAACACTGAAGCTTTCTTT.

This chain connects TRBV5-1 to TRBJ2-1; the D is unclear. CDR3 length equals 15 residues. Germline V lookup: CDR1 SGHRS, CDR2 YFSETQ. Trimming stripped 4 bases from V and 0 bases from J, with 11 bases between. This CDR3 is CASSRGLSSYNEQFF. CDR3 DNA sequence: TGCGCCAGCAGCCGCGGCCTCTCCTCCTACAATGAGCAGTTCTTC.

The chain has TRBV5-1 and TRBJ2-7, with D uncertain. The ends were cut back, 6 bases at V and 7 bases at J, with 14 bases in the middle. The CDR3 has 12 amino acids. Germline CDR1 SGHRS, CDR2 YFSETQ. The CDR3 protein is CASTWLDGEQYF. The CDR3 DNA reads TGCGCCAGCACTTGGCTAGACGGGGAGCAGTACTTC.

This chain uses TRBV16 with TRBJ2-5; D might be TRBD1 (6 bases). Trimming cost V 1 base and J 3 bases, with 9 bases left between them. CDR3 length: 14 amino acids. CDR1 and CDR2 from the germline V gene are KGHSY and FQNENV. As DNA, the CDR3 is TGTGCCAGCAGCCAATATGCAGGGGAAGAGACCCAGTACTTC. It specifies CASSQYAGEETQYF.

This clone was counted once. The chain combines TRBV4-1 with TRBJ1-5; a weak D match, TRBD1 (5 bases). CDR3 length equals 13 residues. The V gene's germline CDR1 is MGHRA and CDR2 YSYEKL. The V gene lost 0 bases and the J gene lost 9 bases, with 9 bases spanning the gap. This chain's CDR3 is CASSQDVGGPQHF. The CDR3 coding sequence is TGCGCCAGCAGCCAAGATGTTGGGGGGCCCCAGCATTTT.

The chain employs TRBV7-9 and TRBJ1-1; D ambiguous. Germline CDR1 and CDR2: SEHNR and FQNEAQ (reference sequence). This CDR3 is built from 12 residues. Trimming took 2 bases from V and 7 from J, leaving 8 bases between them. DNA of the CDR3: TGTGCCAGCAGCTTAAGGAACGGTGAAGCTTTCTTT. Translation gives CASSLRNGEAFF.

V is TRBV7-9 and J is TRBJ2-1; D is undetermined. V lost 0 bases and J lost 9, with 9 bases in between. CDR3 length: 13 amino acids. Germline values: CDR1 SEHNR, CDR2 FQNEAQ (reference sequence). The CDR3 DNA sequence: TGTGCCAGCAGCTTAGCAGCGTCGGTTGAGCAGTTCTTC. Its translation: CASSLAASVEQFF. The full variable domain, in which reference TRBV7-9 and TRBJ2-1 provide the parts outside the CDR3, is DTGVSQNPRHKITKRGQNVTFRCDPISEHNRLYWYRQTLGQGPEFLTYFQNEAQLEKSRLLSDRFSAERPKGSFSTLEIQRTEQGDSAMYLCASSLAASVEQFFGPGTRLTVL.

The CDR3 loop reads CASSWGSSYEQYF. In DNA form, the CDR3 reads TGTGCCAGTAGTTGGGGTTCCTCCTACGAGCAGTACTTC. The rearrangement links TRBV19 to TRBJ2-5; no clear D. The J call is uncertain, as TRBJ2-7 better fits the DNA end. Looked up from germline, CDR1 is LNHDA and CDR2 is SQIVND (reference sequence). The CDR3 consists of 13 residues.

The rearrangement joins TRBV5-1 to TRBJ1-1; no firm D call. Deletions cut 0 bases from V and 1 base from J, with 7 bases between. CDR3 length equals 14 residues. Germline CDR1 is SGHRS and CDR2 is YFSETQ. The CDR3 DNA sequence: TGCGCCAGCAGCTTGGGGGGTCGGAACACTGAAGCTTTCTTT. It codes for CASSLGGRNTEAFF.

The chain recombines TRBV13 with TRBJ2-1; 7 bases map to TRBD2. The J segment lost 5 bases and the V segment lost 5 bases, leaving 9 bases of the junction unmatched. The CDR3 contains 15 residues. Germline CDR1 and CDR2: PRHDT and FYEKMQ (reference sequence). CDR3 DNA sequence: TGTGCCAGCAGCCCCTCGCTACTAGCGCACAATGAGCAGTTCTTC. This codes for CASSPSLLAHNEQFF. The whole variable domain, remainder taken from reference TRBV13 and TRBJ2-1, is AAGVIQSPRHLIKEKRETATLKCYPIPRHDTVYWYQQGPGQDPQFLISFYEKMQSDKGSIPDRFSAQQFSDYHSELNMSSLELGDSALYFCASSPSLLAHNEQFFGPGTRLTVL.

The chain uses TRBV12-5 and TRBJ2-1, with TRBD2 matching 9 bases. After removal of 7 bases from V and 8 bases from J, the junction contained 9 bases not matched to a gene. CDR1 LGHNT and CDR2 FRNRAP come from the germline V gene. The length of the CDR3 is 14 residues. The CDR3 sequence: CASALWAGGDEQFF. The CDR3 region has the DNA TGTGCTAGTGCCCTGTGGGCGGGGGGGGATGAGCAGTTCTTC.

Note on this clone: In the same sample, other DNA sequences code for this CDR3. The V gene is TRBV19, the J gene TRBJ1-1; D is unresolved. With 3 bases removed from V and 2 bases from J, the gap between germline ends came to 7 bases. Germline CDR1 and CDR2: LNHDA and SQIVND (reference sequence). This CDR3 is 13 amino acids long. The CDR3 nucleotides read TGTGCCAGTAGTATTGGCGGCAACACTGAAGCTTTCTTT. It yields the protein CASSIGGNTEAFF. Based on the CDR3 plus reference TRBV19 and TRBJ1-1, the full variable domain is DGGITQSPKYLFRKEGQNVTLSCEQNLNHDAMYWYRQDPGQGLRLIYYSQIVNDFQKGDIAEGYSVSREKKESFPLTVTSAQKNPTAFYLCASSIGGNTEAFFGQGTRLTVV.

To note about this clone: Other DNA variants within this sample encode the same CDR3. V is TRBV7-9 and J is TRBJ2-2, with TRBD2 matching 7 bases. Per germline, CDR1 SEHNR and CDR2 FQNEAQ (reference sequence). Unmatched junction bases numbered 2, after V lost 5 bases and J lost 5 bases. The length of the CDR3 is 13 residues. CDR3 residues: CASSLGGTGELFF. CDR3 DNA: TGTGCCAGCAGCCTGGGGGGGACCGGGGAGCTGTTTTTT.

This chain joins TRBV7-3 and TRBJ1-1; D not resolved. CDR1 and CDR2 (germline): SGHTA, FQGTGA. The CDR3 contains 13 residues. V lost 1 base and J lost 5, with 8 bases in between. CDR3 amino acids: CASSLNGGTEAFF. DNA for the CDR3: TGTGCCAGCAGCTTAAATGGAGGGACTGAAGCTTTCTTT.

The V call is TRBV14, the J call TRBJ1-6, with TRBD1 matching 10 bases. Germline V lookup: CDR1 SGHDN, CDR2 FVKESK. After removal of 3 bases from V and 9 bases from J, the junction contained 8 bases not matched to a gene. This CDR3 spans 16 amino acids. The CDR3 reads CASSQDVGTGASPLHF. The DNA for the CDR3 is TGTGCCAGCAGCCAGGATGTAGGGACAGGGGCTTCACCCCTCCACTTT.

V gene TRBV5-5 combines with J gene TRBJ1-6; weak D call: TRBD1 (6 bases). Germline values: CDR1 SGHKS, CDR2 YYEKEE (reference sequence). This CDR3 comprises 17 residues. V lost 4 bases to trimming and J lost 4 bases, with 18 bases between them. This CDR3 is CASSKVRTAVYNSPLHF. DNA for the CDR3: TGTGCCAGCAGCAAAGTCAGGACAGCTGTTTATAATTCACCCCTCCACTTT.

In DNA form, the CDR3 reads TGTGCCAGCAGCCCCCACGGGGAAGGGTTGACACCCCTCCACTTT. This codes for CASSPHGEGLTPLHF. The V and J genes are TRBV9 and TRBJ1-6; no clear D gene. Trimming cost V 4 bases and J 11 bases, with 19 bases left between them. The CDR3 covers 15 residues. The germline gives CDR1 SGDLS, CDR2 YYNGEE.

The rearrangement joins TRBV6-6 to TRBJ1-5; D perhaps matches TRBD1 (5 bases). The germline gives CDR1 MNHNY, CDR2 SVGAGI (reference sequence). This CDR3 has 15 amino acids. V was trimmed by 0 bases and J by 3 bases, leaving 9 bases between them. For the CDR3, the DNA is TGTGCCAGCAGTTACTCGGGGGGGGACAATCAGCCCCAGCATTTT. It is translated as CASSYSGGDNQPQHF.

CDR3: CASSWETPLEAFF. CDR3 coding DNA: TGCGCCAGCAGCTGGGAGACCCCTTTAGAAGCTTTCTTT. The rearrangement joins TRBV5-1 to TRBJ1-1; unclear D gene. V dropped 3 bases and J dropped 8 bases, with 14 bases sitting between them. The CDR3 is 13 residues long. Germline CDR1 is SGHRS and CDR2 is YFSETQ.

The sample holds one count of this clone. This sequence joins TRBV11-3 and TRBJ2-3, with D possibly TRBD2 on 7 matching bases. Germline V gene sequence: CDR1 SGHNT, CDR2 YENEEA. V was pared by 2 bases and J by 1 base, with 10 bases between. The CDR3 is made up of 15 amino acids. Here the CDR3 DNA reads TGTGCCAGCAGCTTAAACGGGGGGCGCACAGATACGCAGTATTTT. Its protein is CASSLNGGRTDTQYF. The full variable domain, completed using reference TRBV11-3 and TRBJ2-3, is EAGVVQSPRYKIIEKKQPVAFWCNPISGHNTLYWYLQNLGQGPELLIRYENEEAVDDSQLPKDRFSAERLKGVDSTLKIQPAELGDSAVYLCASSLNGGRTDTQYFGPGTRLTVL.

This clone has a handful of counts. V is TRBV13 and J is TRBJ2-3; D might be TRBD1 (5 bases). Trimming cost V 4 bases and J 0 bases, with 8 bases left between them. Per germline, CDR1 PRHDT and CDR2 FYEKMQ (reference sequence). This CDR3 region has 14 residues. The CDR3: CASSSRQSTDTQYF. Here the CDR3 DNA reads TGTGCCAGCAGCTCGAGACAGAGCACAGATACGCAGTATTTT.